This T cell receptor (beta chain) was captured by sequencing in a study of regulatory T cells in long-lasting Graves disease (TCRdb year 2021). Study-wide context: Newly diagnosed Graves' disease patients had taken antithyroid drugs for less than 3 months. Peripheral blood TCR sequencing and RNA sequencing compared persistent Graves' disease patients with newly diagnosed Graves' disease patients. A total of around 35 samples were covered by TCR sequencing, comprising some 13 persistent and around 20 newly diagnosed Graves' disease patients. The study was conducted in China and was registered as a clinical trial. Beyond this particular receptor, the publication reports: The small sample size was acknowledged by the authors as a limitation that may reduce accuracy. Persistent disease showed preferential use of TRBV28, TRBJ1-2 and TRBJ2-5, whereas newly diagnosed disease favored TRBV20-1 and TRBJ2-1. Compared with newly diagnosed patients, patients with persistent Graves' disease had lower TCR Shannon entropy and fewer highly expanded clones, which suggests clonal expansion. Because the primary lesion, thyroid tissue, could not be accessed, the study looked at peripheral blood alone. More public clonotypes were shared among persistent patients (around 3,000) than among newly diagnosed patients (966). Sequencing and analysis were restricted to the TCR beta chain.

The library was built by means of multiplex PCR. The sequencer listed for this sample is Illumina HiSeq 4000. iRepertoire HTBI primers and Arm-PCR amplification of CDR3 regions were used to construct TCR beta libraries. Before sequencing, the PCR products went through gel purification. The study's processing was this. Gene usage analysis of CDR3 amino acid clonotypes relied on the approximately 62 TRBV and around 14 TRBJ segments identified across samples. COPE and FqMerger were used to merge the filtered high-quality paired reads into contigs. BLAST was used to align contigs to IMGT TRBV, TRBD and TRBJ reference genes, and CDR3 was defined according to IMGT. Any clonotype with a frequency above 0.1% was counted as a highly expanded clone. Repertoire diversity was measured by Shannon entropy, and V-J evenness by the Gini coefficient. Clonotypes shared by more than one individual were considered public. TCRdb took the public reads, trimmed them with fastp at Q25, ran MiXCR for clone calling and kept in-frame beta chains. Every distinct CDR3 protein forms one entry, paired with its most common genes and DNA. The V and J calls and clone size come from TCRdb's table, not from the authors' own analysis. In all, the sample holds around 420,000 distinct CDR3 sequences, and roughly 15% of those were seen once. 22% of the sample is in the top ten clones.

Per the publication, the time point label means: newly diagnosed GD, antithyroid drugs for less than 3 months. For both TCR sequencing and RNA sequencing, RNA was extracted from PBMCs using TRIzol. The diagnosis of Graves' disease was made according to American Thyroid Association guidelines. Patients for the study were recruited at an endocrinology department in Xi'an, China. Each patient gave 8.5 to 9.5 milliliters of peripheral blood, collected in an EDTA anticoagulant tube. Ficoll Paque Plus density gradient separation was used to isolate PBMCs, and no additional T cell sorting was done. An Agilent 2100 Bioanalyzer and agarose gel were used to check RNA quality, and a NanoDrop 2000 was used to measure RNA concentration. This clonotype was detected many times. Its antigen remains unidentified. No much larger clonotype is one base removed from it; base qualities were not supplied. The CDR3 has 10 amino acids, counting the end cysteine and phenylalanine. Only the CDR3 DNA stays, 30 bases, in frame from base 1. Taken from the germline V gene (reference sequence), the CDR1 and CDR2 loops are GTSNPN and SVGIG. Trimming costs V 7 bases and J 8 bases, and their ends lie 11 bases apart.

The rearranged chain carries TRBV30 and TRBJ1-2; tentative D gene TRBD1, with 6 bases matching. The receptor's source is a female donor with Graves disease. The source material was peripheral blood mononuclear cells (PBMCs), sampled at new diagnosis, from a patient treated with antithyroid drugs. The DNA sequence is TGTGCCTTGAACAGGGAGGGCTACACCTTC. Its coded protein is CALNREGYTF.